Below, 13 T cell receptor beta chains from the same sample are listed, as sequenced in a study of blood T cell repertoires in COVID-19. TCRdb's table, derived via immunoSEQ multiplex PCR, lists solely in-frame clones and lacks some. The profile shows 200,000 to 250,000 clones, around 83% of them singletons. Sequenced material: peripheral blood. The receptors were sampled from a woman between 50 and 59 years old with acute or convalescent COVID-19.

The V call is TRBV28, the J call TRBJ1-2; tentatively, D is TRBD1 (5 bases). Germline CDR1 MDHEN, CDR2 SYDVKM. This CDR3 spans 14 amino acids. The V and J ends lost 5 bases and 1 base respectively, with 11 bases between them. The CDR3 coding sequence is TGTGCCAGCAGTACCCGACAGATTAACTATGGCTACACCTTC. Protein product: CASSTRQINYGYTF.

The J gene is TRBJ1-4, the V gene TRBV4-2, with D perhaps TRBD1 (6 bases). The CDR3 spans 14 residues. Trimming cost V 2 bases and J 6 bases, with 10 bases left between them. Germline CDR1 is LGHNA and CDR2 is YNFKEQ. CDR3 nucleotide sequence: TGTGCCAGCAGCCAAAGACAGGCTGATGAAAAACTGTTTTTT. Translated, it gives CASSQRQADEKLFF.

The CDR3 bases are TGTGCCAGCACCGAAGACAGGGTTCCTGAAGCTTTCTTT. Its protein product is CASTEDRVPEAFF. The chain links TRBV28 to TRBJ1-1, with 7 bases fitting TRBD1. Germline V CDR1 and CDR2: MDHEN, SYDVKM. Trimming took 7 bases from V and 6 from J; bases not matched to a gene: 8. CDR3 length equals 13 residues.

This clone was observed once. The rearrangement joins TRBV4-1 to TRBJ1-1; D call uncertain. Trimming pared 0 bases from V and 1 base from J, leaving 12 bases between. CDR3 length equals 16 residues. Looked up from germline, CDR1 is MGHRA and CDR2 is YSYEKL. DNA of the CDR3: TGCGCCAGCAGCCAAGATCCGGGAGACTCGAACACTGAAGCTTTCTTT. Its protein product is CASSQDPGDSNTEAFF.

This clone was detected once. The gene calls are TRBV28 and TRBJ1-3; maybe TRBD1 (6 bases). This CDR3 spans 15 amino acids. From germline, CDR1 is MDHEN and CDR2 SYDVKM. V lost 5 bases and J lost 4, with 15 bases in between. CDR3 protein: CASSPRQGSGNTIYF. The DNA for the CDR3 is TGTGCCAGCAGTCCGCGGCAGGGGTCCGGAAACACCATATATTTT.

CDR3 in amino acids: CASSFIYGSGNQPQHF. CDR3 nucleotide sequence: TGTGCCAGCAGTTTCATCTATGGTTCGGGCAATCAGCCCCAGCATTTT. The chain is built from TRBV28 and TRBJ1-5; D unclear. Deletions cut 3 bases from V and 2 bases from J, with 14 bases between. Germline V lookup: CDR1 MDHEN, CDR2 SYDVKM. The CDR3 totals 16 residues.

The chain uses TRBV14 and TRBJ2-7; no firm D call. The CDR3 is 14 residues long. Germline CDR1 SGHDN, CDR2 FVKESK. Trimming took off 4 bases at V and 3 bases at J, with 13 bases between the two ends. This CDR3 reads CASSRNLEIYEQYF. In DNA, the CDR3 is TGTGCCAGCAGCCGCAATCTGGAGATCTACGAGCAGTACTTC.

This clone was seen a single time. This CDR3 is CASSPGDSYEKLFF. In DNA form, the CDR3 reads TGTGCCAGCAGTCCCGGGGACAGCTATGAAAAACTGTTTTTT. V usage is TRBV28 and J usage is TRBJ1-4; 7 nucleotides agree with TRBD1. Germline V CDR1 and CDR2: MDHEN, SYDVKM. The CDR3 is 14 amino acids. With V trimmed by 5 bases and J by 6 bases, 6 bases remained unmatched. The full variable domain, in which reference TRBV28 and TRBJ1-4 provide the parts outside the CDR3, is DVKVTQSSRYLVKRTGEKVFLECVQDMDHENMFWYRQDPGLGLRLIYFSYDVKMKEKGDIPEGYSVSREKKERFSLILESASTNQTSMYLCASSPGDSYEKLFFGSGTQLSVL.

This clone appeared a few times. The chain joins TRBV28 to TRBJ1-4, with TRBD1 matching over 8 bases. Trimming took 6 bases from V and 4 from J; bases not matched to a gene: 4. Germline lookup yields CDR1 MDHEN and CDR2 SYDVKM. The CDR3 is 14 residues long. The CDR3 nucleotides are TGTGCCAGCAGCAGACAGGGGTTTAATGAAAAACTGTTTTTT. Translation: CASSRQGFNEKLFF.

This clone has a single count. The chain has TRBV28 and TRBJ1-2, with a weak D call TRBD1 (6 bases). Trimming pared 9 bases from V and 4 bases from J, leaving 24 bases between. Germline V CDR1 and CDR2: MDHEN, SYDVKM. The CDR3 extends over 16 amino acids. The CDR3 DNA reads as TGTGCCAGTAAAAGGGCAGGGGATGTTCAGGTCTATGGCTACACCTTC. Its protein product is CASKRAGDVQVYGYTF.

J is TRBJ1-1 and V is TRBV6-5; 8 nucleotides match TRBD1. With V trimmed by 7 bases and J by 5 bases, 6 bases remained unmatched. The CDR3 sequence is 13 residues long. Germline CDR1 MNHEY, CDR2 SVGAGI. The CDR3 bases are TGTGCCAGCAATCAGGGGGCTGGGACTGAAGCTTTCTTT. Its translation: CASNQGAGTEAFF.

The CDR3 sequence: CAETGGASYEQYF. The CDR3 region has the DNA TGTGCGGAAACAGGGGGTGCTTCCTACGAGCAGTACTTC. The chain couples TRBV3-1 (or the pseudogene TRBV3-2) to TRBJ2-7; 8 bases map to TRBD1. The V gene's germline CDR1 is LGHDT and CDR2 YNNKEL (reference sequence). This CDR3 contains 13 residues.

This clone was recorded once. The CDR3 loop is CASSQPMGGYTDTQYF. CDR3 nucleotide sequence: TGTGCCAGCAGCCAACCTATGGGGGGTTACACAGATACGCAGTATTTT. The chain recombines TRBV3-1 (or the pseudogene TRBV3-2) with TRBJ2-3; perhaps TRBD2 as D (6 bases). The length of the CDR3 is 16 residues. The germline CDR1 and CDR2 sequences are LGHDT and YNNKEL (reference sequence). The germline V and J ends were trimmed by 2 bases and 2 bases, with 14 bases remaining between them.